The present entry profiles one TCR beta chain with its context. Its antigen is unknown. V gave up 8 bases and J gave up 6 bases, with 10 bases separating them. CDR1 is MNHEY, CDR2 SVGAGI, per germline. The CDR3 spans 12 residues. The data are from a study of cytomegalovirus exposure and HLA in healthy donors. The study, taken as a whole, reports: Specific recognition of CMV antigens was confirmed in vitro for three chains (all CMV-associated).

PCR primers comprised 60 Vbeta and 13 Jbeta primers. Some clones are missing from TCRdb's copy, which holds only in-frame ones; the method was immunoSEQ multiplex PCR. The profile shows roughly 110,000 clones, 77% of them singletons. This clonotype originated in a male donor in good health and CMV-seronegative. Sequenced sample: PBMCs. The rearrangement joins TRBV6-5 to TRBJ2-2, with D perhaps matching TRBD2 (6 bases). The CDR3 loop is CASAGKAGELFF. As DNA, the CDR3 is TGTGCCAGCGCGGGAAAGGCCGGGGAGCTGTTTTTT.